The clone carrying this TCR beta chain has only a few counts. Its antigen is as yet unknown. Researchers took RNA transcripts and amplified the TCR beta CDR3 regions from them. TCR CDR3 underwent first-round RT-PCR with the HTBI primer set. From the multiplex PCR reads, TCRdb called clonotypes with MiXCR, one entry per CDR3 protein. Of some 500,000 distinct CDR3 sequences in the sample, about an eighth were seen once. The V end lost 5 bases, the J end lost 4 bases, and 17 bases lay between the germline ends. The CDR3 covers 15 residues. Germline V gene data show CDR1 as SGHNT and CDR2 as YENEEA. Patients were aged 18 to 65, had disease duration under 2 months, and had newly diagnosed hyperthyroidism. This specimen comes from a study of T cells in Graves' hyperthyroidism and ophthalmopathy. General study points: Ophthalmopathy was told apart from stable hyperthyroidism by a 13 V-J model. Among thyroid clonotypes expanded above 0.001, most also appeared in blood.

The genes are TRBV11-3 and TRBJ1-2, with no clear D. Sequenced material: blood. This receptor was identified in a young woman with Graves' hyperthyroidism. In nucleotides, the CDR3 is TGTGCCAGCAGCCCGCGGGCCGACCCTCTCTATGGCTACACCTTC. It specifies CASSPRADPLYGYTF.